This T cell receptor beta chain was identified in a study of beta chain features in type 1 diabetes. Overall study context: Patients and healthy donors were similar in age, gender and cell yields. Whole-study results and caveats: A PCR bias possibly favoring shorter templates would apply equally to patients and controls.

About this clone: Its antigen is still unknown.

The CDR3 contains 14 residues. Trimming removed 1 base at V and 3 bases at J, with 12 bases between. The germline V gene has CDR1 GTSNPN and CDR2 SVGIG (reference sequence). In total, each donor contributed a single heparinised blood draw that averaged roughly 100 mL. All of the isolated RNA was reverse transcribed, so expressed TCRB transcripts were sequenced. The method was immunoSEQ multiplex PCR; TCRdb's version includes in-frame clones alone and lacks a portion of them. The sample shows 15,000 to 20,000 clones, 50% of them seen only once. This TCR came from a young man in good health. V is TRBV30 and J is TRBJ1-1; no firm D call. Sequencing input: stem cell memory CD4+ T cells from blood. CDR3 coding DNA: TGTGCCTGGAGTGGAGGGTGGGGTGACACTGAAGCTTTCTTT. Translating gives CAWSGGWGDTEAFF.